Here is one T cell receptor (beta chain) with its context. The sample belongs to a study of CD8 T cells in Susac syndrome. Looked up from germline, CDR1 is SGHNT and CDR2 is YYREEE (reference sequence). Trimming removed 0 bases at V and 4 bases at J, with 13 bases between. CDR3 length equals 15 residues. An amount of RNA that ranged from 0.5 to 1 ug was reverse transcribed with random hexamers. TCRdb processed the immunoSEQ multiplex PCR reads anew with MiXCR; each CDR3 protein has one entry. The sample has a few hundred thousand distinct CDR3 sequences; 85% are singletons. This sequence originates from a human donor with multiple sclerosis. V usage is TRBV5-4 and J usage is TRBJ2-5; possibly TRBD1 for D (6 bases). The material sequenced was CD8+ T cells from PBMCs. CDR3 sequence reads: CASSLDTGTIETQYF. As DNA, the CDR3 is TGTGCCAGCAGCTTGGACACAGGGACGATAGAGACCCAGTACTTC.